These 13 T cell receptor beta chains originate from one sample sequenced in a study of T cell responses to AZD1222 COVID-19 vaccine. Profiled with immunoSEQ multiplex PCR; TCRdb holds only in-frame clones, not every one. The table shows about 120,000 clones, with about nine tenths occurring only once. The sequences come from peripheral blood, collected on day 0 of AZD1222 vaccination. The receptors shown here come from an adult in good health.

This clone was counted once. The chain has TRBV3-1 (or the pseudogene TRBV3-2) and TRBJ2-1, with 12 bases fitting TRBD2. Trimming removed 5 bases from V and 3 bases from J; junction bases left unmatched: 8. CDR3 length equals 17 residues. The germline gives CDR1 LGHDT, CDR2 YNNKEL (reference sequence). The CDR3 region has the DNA TGTGCCAGCAGCTCTCGACTAGCGGGGGTTAACTACAATGAGCAGTTCTTC. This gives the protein CASSSRLAGVNYNEQFF.

CDR3 amino acids: CASGRPSYNEQFF. CDR3 coding DNA: TGCGCCAGCGGTAGACCGAGTTACAATGAGCAGTTCTTC. The genes are TRBV4-1 and TRBJ2-1; D not resolved. The V gene lost 8 bases and the J gene lost 4 bases, with 12 bases spanning the gap. Germline CDR1 and CDR2: MGHRA and YSYEKL. There are 13 residues in the CDR3.

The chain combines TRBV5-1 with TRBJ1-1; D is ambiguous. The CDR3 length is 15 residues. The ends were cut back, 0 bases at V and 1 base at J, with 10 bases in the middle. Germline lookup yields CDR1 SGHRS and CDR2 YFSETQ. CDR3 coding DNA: TGCGCCAGCAGCTTGGAGGCCCGAAGGAACACTGAAGCTTTCTTT. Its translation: CASSLEARRNTEAFF.

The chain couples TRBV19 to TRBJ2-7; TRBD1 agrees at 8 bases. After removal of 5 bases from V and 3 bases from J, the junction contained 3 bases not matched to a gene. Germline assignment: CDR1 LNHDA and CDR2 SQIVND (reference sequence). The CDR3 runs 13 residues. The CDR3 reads CASSSGQGYEQYF. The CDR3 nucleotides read TGTGCCAGTAGTTCCGGACAGGGCTACGAGCAGTACTTC.

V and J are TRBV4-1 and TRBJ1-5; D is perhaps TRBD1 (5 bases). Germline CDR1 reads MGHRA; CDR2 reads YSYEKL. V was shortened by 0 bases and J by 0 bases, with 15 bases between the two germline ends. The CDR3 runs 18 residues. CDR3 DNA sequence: TGCGCCAGCAGCCAAGAAGGGGCAGGGATCTATAGCAATCAGCCCCAGCATTTT. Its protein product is CASSQEGAGIYSNQPQHF.

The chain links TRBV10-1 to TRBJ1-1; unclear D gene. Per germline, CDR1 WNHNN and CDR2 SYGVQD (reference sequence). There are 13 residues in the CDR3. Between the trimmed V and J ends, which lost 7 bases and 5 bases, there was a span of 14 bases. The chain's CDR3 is CASKKAEWTEAFF. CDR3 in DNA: TGCGCCAGCAAGAAGGCGGAGTGGACTGAAGCTTTCTTT.

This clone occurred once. Written as DNA, the CDR3 is TGTGCCAGCAGTTACCGGACAGCAACTAATGAAAAACTGTTTTTT. Its translation: CASSYRTATNEKLFF. The J gene is TRBJ1-4, the V gene TRBV6-2 or TRBV6-3; perhaps TRBD1 as D (6 bases). Trimming removed 2 bases from V and 0 bases from J, with 7 bases in between. This CDR3 comprises 15 residues. CDR1 MNHEY and CDR2 SVGEGT come from the germline V gene.

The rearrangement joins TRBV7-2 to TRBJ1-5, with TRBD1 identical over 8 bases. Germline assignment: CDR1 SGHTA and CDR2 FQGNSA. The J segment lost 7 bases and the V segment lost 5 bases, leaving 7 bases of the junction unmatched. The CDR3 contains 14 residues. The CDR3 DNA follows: TGTGCCAGCAGCCCGGACAGGGAGCGACAGCCCCAGCATTTT. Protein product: CASSPDRERQPQHF.

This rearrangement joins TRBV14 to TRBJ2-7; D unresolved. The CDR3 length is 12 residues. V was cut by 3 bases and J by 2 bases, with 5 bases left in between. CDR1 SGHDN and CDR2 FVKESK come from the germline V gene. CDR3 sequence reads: CASSQGTYEQYF. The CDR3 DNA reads TGTGCCAGCAGCCAGGGCACCTACGAGCAGTACTTC.

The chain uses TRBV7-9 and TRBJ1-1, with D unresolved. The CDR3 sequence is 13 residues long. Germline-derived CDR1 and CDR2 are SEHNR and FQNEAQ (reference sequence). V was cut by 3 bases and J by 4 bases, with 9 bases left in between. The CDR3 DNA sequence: TGTGCCAGCAGCTTTCTTATTGGCACTGAAGCTTTCTTT. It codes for CASSFLIGTEAFF. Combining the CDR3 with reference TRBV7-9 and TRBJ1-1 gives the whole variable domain DTGVSQNPRHKITKRGQNVTFRCDPISEHNRLYWYRQTLGQGPEFLTYFQNEAQLEKSRLLSDRFSAERPKGSFSTLEIQRTEQGDSAMYLCASSFLIGTEAFFGQGTRLTVV.

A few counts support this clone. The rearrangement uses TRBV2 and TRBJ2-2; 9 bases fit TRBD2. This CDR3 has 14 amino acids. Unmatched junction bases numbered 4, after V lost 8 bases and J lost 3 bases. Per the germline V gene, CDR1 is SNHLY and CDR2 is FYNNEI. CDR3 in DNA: TGTGCCAGCGGGCAGCGGGGGGACACCGGGGAGCTGTTTTTT. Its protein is CASGQRGDTGELFF.

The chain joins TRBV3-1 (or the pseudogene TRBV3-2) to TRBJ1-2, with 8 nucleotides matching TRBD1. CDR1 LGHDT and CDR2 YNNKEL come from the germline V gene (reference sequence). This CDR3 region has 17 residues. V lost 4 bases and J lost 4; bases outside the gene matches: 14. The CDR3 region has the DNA TGTGCCAGCAGCCCAAAAGGACAGGGAAAGGGGAGCTATGGCTACACCTTC. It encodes CASSPKGQGKGSYGYTF.

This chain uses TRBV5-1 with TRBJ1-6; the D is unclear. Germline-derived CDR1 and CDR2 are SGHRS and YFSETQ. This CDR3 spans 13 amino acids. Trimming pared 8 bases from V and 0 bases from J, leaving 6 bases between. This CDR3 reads CARGASYNSPLHF. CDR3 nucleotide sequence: TGCGCCAGAGGAGCCTCCTATAATTCACCCCTCCACTTT.